A selection of T cell receptor beta chains follows, all from one sample in a study of blood T cell repertoires in COVID-19. Sequenced by immunoSEQ multiplex PCR; TCRdb stores in-frame clones only, minus some. Found here are under 200,000 clones, around 80% of them singletons; the top ten hold roughly 14%. The sequenced sample was peripheral blood. Receptors originate from a man aged 30-40 years with active or convalescent COVID-19. Both conserved end residues are part of each CDR3. The order of the fields is CDR3 length, clone size, D gene, J gene, V gene, CDR3 DNA, CDR3 protein. A D gene is named only where the DNA matches it firmly. The size entry is marked missing in some rows and otherwise reads once, few, many or a size class.

length: 11; size: few; D: .; J: TRBJ1-5; V: TRBV5-3; DNA: TGTGCCAGAACAGGAATATCCGCCCAGCATTTT; CDR3: CARTGISAQHF
length: 15; size: once; D: TRBD1; J: TRBJ1-2; V: TRBV7-3; DNA: TGTGCCAGCAGCTATGAGCCGGGACAGCCCTATGGCTACACCTTC; CDR3: CASSYEPGQPYGYTF
length: 14; size: .; D: .; J: TRBJ1-2; V: TRBV21-1; DNA: TGTCCCGGGACAGGGGAGAGCACTAACTATGGCTACACCTTC; CDR3: CPGTGESTNYGYTF
length: 14; size: .; D: .; J: TRBJ1-1; V: TRBV16; DNA: TGTGCCAGCAGCCCGGAGGCGGGCTACACTGAAGCTTTCTTT; CDR3: CASSPEAGYTEAFF
length: 16; size: .; D: TRBD1; J: TRBJ1-3; V: TRBV29-1; DNA: TGCAGCGTTGAAGGTGACAGGGCCGGCTCTGGAAACACCATATATTTT; CDR3: CSVEGDRAGSGNTIYF
length: 13; size: few; D: .; J: TRBJ1-2; V: TRBV19; DNA: TGTGCCAGTAGTATCGGGGAAGGCTATGGCTACACCTTC; CDR3: CASSIGEGYGYTF
length: 13; size: .; D: .; J: TRBJ2-1; V: TRBV28; DNA: TGTGCCAGCAGTTTAGCTAGAAGGAATGAGCAGTTCTTC; CDR3: CASSLARRNEQFF
length: 16; size: .; D: .; J: TRBJ2-3; V: TRBV5-1; DNA: TGCGCCAGCAGCTTGGGGGCACGGGGAAGCACAGATACGCAGTATTTT; CDR3: CASSLGARGSTDTQYF
length: 17; size: .; D: TRBD2; J: TRBJ2-1; V: TRBV6-2/TRBV6-3; DNA: TGTGCCAGCAGTTACTCGACTAGCGGGAGCTCCTACAATGAGCAGTTCTTC; CDR3: CASSYSTSGSSYNEQFF
length: 13; size: once; D: .; J: TRBJ1-1; V: TRBV23-1; DNA: TGCGCCAGCAGTGACAGGATGAGAACTGAAGCTTTCTTT; CDR3: CASSDRMRTEAFF
length: 17; size: once; D: .; J: TRBJ2-2; V: TRBV14; DNA: TGTGCCAGCAGCCTGAGGGAACCGCGCCGATCCACCGGGGAGCTGTTTTTT; CDR3: CASSLREPRRSTGELFF
length: 18; size: few; D: TRBD1; J: TRBJ1-4; V: TRBV10-1; DNA: TGCGCCAGCAGGGCTTACGGGACAGCAACTGCAACTAATGAAAAACTGTTTTTT; CDR3: CASRAYGTATATNEKLFF
length: 16; size: .; D: TRBD2; J: TRBJ2-2; V: TRBV24-1; DNA: TGTGCCACCAGTGACGGGGGGGCCGCGAACACCGGGGAGCTGTTTTTT; CDR3: CATSDGGAANTGELFF
length: 14; size: few; D: .; J: TRBJ1-5; V: TRBV24-1; DNA: TGTGCCACCAGTGTGGACGGCGGGAATCAGCCCCAGCATTTT; CDR3: CATSVDGGNQPQHF
length: 12; size: few; D: .; J: TRBJ2-7; V: TRBV5-6; DNA: TGTGCCAGCAGCTTCAGATCTGGCGAGCAGTACTTC; CDR3: CASSFRSGEQYF
length: 14; size: .; D: .; J: TRBJ1-2; V: TRBV10-3; DNA: TGTGCCATCAGTGATGGCAGGGCGGACTATGGCTACACCTTC; CDR3: CAISDGRADYGYTF
length: 14; size: few; D: .; J: TRBJ1-2; V: TRBV11-2; DNA: TGTGCCAGCAGCTTGTCGGGTGGAAACTATGGCTACACCTTC; CDR3: CASSLSGGNYGYTF